The next 32 T cell receptor beta chains were all read from a single sample in a study of cytomegalovirus exposure and HLA in healthy donors. The study ran its PCR with 60 Vbeta and 13 Jbeta primers. Libraries were prepared by immunoSEQ multiplex PCR; TCRdb keeps only in-frame clonotypes and omits some of them. The sample has 120,000 or so clones; around 72% are singletons. The specimen was PBMCs. These receptors all come from a woman aged 45-59 years in good health and CMV-seropositive.

This clone appeared once. J is TRBJ2-5 and V is TRBV7-9; tentatively, D is TRBD2 (7 bases). This CDR3 region has 14 residues. Germline V CDR1 and CDR2: SEHNR, FQNEAQ (reference sequence). V dropped 4 bases and J dropped 2 bases, with 11 bases sitting between them. CDR3 residues: CASSYRGGQETQYF. In DNA form, the CDR3 reads TGTGCCAGCAGCTATAGGGGGGGGCAAGAGACCCAGTACTTC.

CDR3 region: CASSFVTSSYEQYF. Written as DNA, the CDR3 is TGTGCCAGCAGTTTTGTTACTAGCTCCTACGAGCAGTACTTC. The V gene is TRBV27, the J gene TRBJ2-7, with D perhaps TRBD2 (5 bases). Germline V gives CDR1 MNHEY, CDR2 SMNVEV (reference sequence). The CDR3 length is 14 residues. V was cut by 3 bases and J by 0 bases, with 9 bases left in between.

This chain connects TRBV15 to TRBJ2-1; D is unclear. CDR1 is LNHNV and CDR2 is YYDKDF in the germline V gene (reference sequence). This CDR3 is built from 12 residues. The germline V and J ends were trimmed by 3 bases and 10 bases, with 10 bases remaining between them. The CDR3 sequence: CATSSLVGEQFF. Written as DNA, the CDR3 is TGTGCCACCAGCAGTCTAGTCGGCGAGCAGTTCTTC.

The chain couples TRBV30 to TRBJ1-3, with D possibly matching TRBD1 (5 bases). Per germline, CDR1 GTSNPN and CDR2 SVGIG (reference sequence). V lost 0 bases, J lost 2 bases, and 11 bases lay in between. This CDR3 region has 15 residues. In DNA form, the CDR3 reads TGTGCCTGGAGTGTCGCCATAGGGGCTGGAAACACCATATATTTT. Its translation: CAWSVAIGAGNTIYF.

CDR3 amino acids: CASSRGAGSQETQYF. For the CDR3, the DNA is TGTGCCAGCAGCCGAGGCGCCGGCAGCCAAGAGACCCAGTACTTC. The chain joins TRBV6-5 to TRBJ2-5; D is ambiguous. Germline-derived CDR1 and CDR2 are MNHEY and SVGAGI. V was shortened by 6 bases and J by 1 base, with 15 bases between the two germline ends. The CDR3 is made up of 15 amino acids.

Notes on this clone: Germline and junction disagree at one end, which may indicate a read error. The chain has TRBV7-7 and TRBJ2-5, with 10 bases that match TRBD2. CDR1 and CDR2 from the germline V gene are SSHAT and FNYEAQ (reference sequence). The length of the CDR3 is 19 residues. The CDR3 DNA is TGTGCTAGCAGCTTAGCCCTCTCATCGGAGCGGGGGGGCTCGAAGACCCAGTACTTC. As protein: CASSLALSSERGGSKTQYF. Full variable domain (missing parts from reference TRBV7-7 and TRBJ2-5): GAGVSQSPRYKVTKRGQDVTLRCDPISSHATLYWYQQALGQGPEFLTYFNYEAQPDKSGLPSDRFSAERPEGSISTLTIQRTEQRDSAMYRCASSLALSSERGGSKTQYFGPGTRLLVL.

The genes are TRBV27 and TRBJ1-2, with TRBD1 as a possible D gene (5 bases). Germline V gene lookup returns CDR1 MNHEY and CDR2 SMNVEV (reference sequence). The germline V and J ends were trimmed by 3 bases and 4 bases, with 15 bases remaining between them. The CDR3 totals 15 residues. CDR3 sequence (DNA): TGTGCCAGCAGTTTTCAAAGTGGGGCTGGCTATGGCTACACCTTC. This gives the protein CASSFQSGAGYGYTF.

This clone was picked up one time. The chain joins TRBV5-1 to TRBJ2-5, with D maybe TRBD2 (5 bases). The CDR3 sequence is 14 residues long. Germline-derived CDR1 and CDR2 are SGHRS and YFSETQ. Trimming removed 1 base from V and 5 bases from J, with 12 bases in between. As DNA, the CDR3 is TGCGCCAGCAGCTTGACTAGTACTGGGGAGACCCAGTACTTC. Protein sequence: CASSLTSTGETQYF.

This chain connects TRBV18 to TRBJ2-1; 12 bases are shared with TRBD2. V gave up 6 bases and J gave up 7 bases; unmatched junction bases: 10. This CDR3 spans 16 amino acids. Germline lookup yields CDR1 KGHSH and CDR2 LQKENI. CDR3 nucleotide sequence: TGTGCCAGCTCTCTGACTAGCGGGAGAGTCGGTAATGAGCAGTTCTTC. It is translated as CASSLTSGRVGNEQFF.

The CDR3 bases are TGTGCCAGCAGCTTAGCAAACCCCAGGGGCGGCTACACCTTC. The encoded protein is CASSLANPRGGYTF. The rearrangement links TRBV7-2 to TRBJ1-2; D is possibly TRBD1 (6 bases). Germline values: CDR1 SGHTA, CDR2 FQGNSA. CDR3 length: 14 amino acids. Trimming stripped 0 bases from V and 8 bases from J, with 13 bases between.

The J gene is TRBJ2-5, the V gene TRBV5-6, with 7 bases fitting TRBD2. CDR3 length equals 15 residues. Looked up from germline, CDR1 is SGHDT and CDR2 is YYEEEE. V gave up 0 bases and J gave up 5 bases; unmatched junction bases: 7. The CDR3 region is CASSLGGGGRETQYF. In DNA form, the CDR3 reads TGTGCCAGCAGCTTGGGGGGGGGAGGCCGGGAGACCCAGTACTTC.

Turning to this clone: This sample also contains other DNA sequences that code for the same CDR3. The gene calls are TRBV5-1 and TRBJ2-1, with 10 bases fitting TRBD2. The germline CDR1 and CDR2 sequences are SGHRS and YFSETQ. V dropped 3 bases and J dropped 6; count of bases not matched to a gene: 9. This CDR3 is 16 amino acids long. The chain's CDR3 is CASSSVLAGVVNEQFF. The CDR3 bases are TGCGCCAGCAGCTCGGTGCTAGCGGGAGTGGTCAATGAGCAGTTCTTC.

The J gene is TRBJ2-2, the V gene TRBV5-4; TRBD2 matches 8 bases. Germline V gene lookup returns CDR1 SGHNT and CDR2 YYREEE (reference sequence). This CDR3 has 16 amino acids. V gave up 3 bases and J gave up 1 base; unmatched junction bases: 5. CDR3 coding DNA: TGTGCCAGCAGCTACGGACTAGCCAAGAACACCGGGGAGCTGTTTTTT. The encoded protein is CASSYGLAKNTGELFF.

This clone was seen more than once but under ten times. The chain recombines TRBV7-9 with TRBJ2-5; maybe TRBD2 (5 bases). This CDR3 has 12 residues. Germline assignment: CDR1 SEHNR and CDR2 FQNEAQ (reference sequence). V gave up 1 base and J gave up 5 bases, with 5 bases separating them. The CDR3 DNA is TGTGCCAGCAGCTTAGGGAGGGAGACCCAGTACTTC. Encoded protein: CASSLGRETQYF.

The V call is TRBV5-8, the J call TRBJ2-7, with 7 bases fitting TRBD1. Trimming took 4 bases from V and 4 from J; bases not matched to a gene: 8. This CDR3 region has 14 residues. Germline V CDR1 and CDR2: SGHTS, YDEGEE. DNA for the CDR3: TGTGCCAGCAGCACGCGCCGGGACAGATACGAGCAGTACTTC. Its translation: CASSTRRDRYEQYF.

The chain combines TRBV7-9 with TRBJ1-6; 10 nucleotides agree with TRBD1. Trimming cost V 4 bases and J 6 bases; bases outside gene matches: 6. The CDR3 is 16 amino acids. The germline CDR1 and CDR2 sequences are SEHNR and FQNEAQ (reference sequence). The CDR3: CASSSSGQGLNSPLHF. The CDR3 nucleotides are TGTGCCAGCAGCTCGTCGGGACAGGGGCTTAATTCACCCCTCCACTTT.

The V call is TRBV10-3, the J call TRBJ1-1, with TRBD1 matching 9 bases. This CDR3 is built from 15 residues. V was clipped by 3 bases and J by 1 base; unmatched bases: 3. CDR1 and CDR2 (germline): ENHRY, SYGVKD. CDR3 in DNA: TGTGCCATCAGTGAACAGGGGGCTTGGAACACTGAAGCTTTCTTT. It codes for CAISEQGAWNTEAFF.

This clone was seen once. V gene TRBV6-1 combines with J gene TRBJ2-7; possibly TRBD2 for D (6 bases). From germline, CDR1 is MNHNS and CDR2 SASEGT. The CDR3 is 14 residues long. V dropped 3 bases and J dropped 10 bases, with 19 bases sitting between them. This CDR3 reads CASSDLGGSTRQYF. In DNA form, the CDR3 reads TGTGCCAGCAGTGACCTTGGGGGGAGTACGAGACAGTACTTC.

The chain uses TRBV5-1 and TRBJ2-1; TRBD2 aligns across 16 bases. Trimming removed 3 bases from V and 2 bases from J; junction bases left unmatched: 2. CDR1 SGHRS and CDR2 YFSETQ come from the germline V gene. The CDR3 has 17 amino acids. The CDR3 loop is CASSWGLAGGPYNEQFF. The CDR3 bases are TGCGCCAGCAGCTGGGGACTAGCGGGGGGGCCCTACAATGAGCAGTTCTTC.

J is TRBJ2-7 and V is TRBV2, with D hard to call. V was shortened by 6 bases and J by 2 bases, with 8 bases between the two germline ends. The CDR3 loop spans 12 amino acids. Per germline, CDR1 SNHLY and CDR2 FYNNEI. CDR3: CASRAQTYEQYF. CDR3 DNA sequence: TGTGCCAGCAGGGCACAAACCTACGAGCAGTACTTC.

This clone was observed once. The chain combines TRBV5-1 with TRBJ1-3; D might be TRBD1 (5 bases). Looked up from germline, CDR1 is SGHRS and CDR2 is YFSETQ. This CDR3 comprises 15 residues. V lost 5 bases and J lost 0, with 12 bases in between. CDR3 nucleotides: TGCGCCAGCAGACCGACAGTCGACTCTGGAAACACCATATATTTT. Its translation: CASRPTVDSGNTIYF.

The J gene is TRBJ2-3, the V gene TRBV6-1; the match to TRBD2 covers 9 bases. CDR3 length: 14 amino acids. Germline trimming cut 10 bases from V and 9 bases from J; bases unmatched to any gene: 14. CDR1 and CDR2 from the germline V gene are MNHNS and SASEGT. Written as DNA, the CDR3 is TGTGCCACCTTTAGCGGGAGCCCCCCGGCGACGCAGTATTTT. Translating it yields CATFSGSPPATQYF.

The chain couples TRBV29-1 to TRBJ1-5, with D possibly TRBD1 on 6 matching bases. V was cut by 4 bases and J by 6 bases, with 13 bases left in between. This CDR3 spans 13 amino acids. Germline V CDR1 and CDR2: SQVTM, ANQGSEA. The CDR3 spells CSVASGEGQPQHF. The CDR3 DNA reads as TGCAGCGTTGCGTCAGGGGAAGGTCAGCCCCAGCATTTT.

The chain links TRBV27 to TRBJ1-5; 7 bases fit TRBD1. Trimming at V came to 2 bases and at J to 3 bases, leaving 4 bases not matched to a gene. The CDR3 has 15 residues. Germline CDR1 MNHEY, CDR2 SMNVEV (reference sequence). The chain's CDR3 is CASSLDRAPNQPQHF. Here the CDR3 DNA reads TGTGCCAGCAGTTTAGACAGGGCACCCAATCAGCCCCAGCATTTT.

The chain has TRBV7-2 and TRBJ1-2; D uncertain. V shed 1 base and J shed 5 bases, with 17 bases lying between them. The CDR3 contains 16 residues. Per the germline V gene, CDR1 is SGHTA and CDR2 is FQGNSA. Written as DNA, the CDR3 is TGTGCCAGCAGCTTAGATAGCGCCTCGCCAGCGTATGGCTACACCTTC. It encodes CASSLDSASPAYGYTF.

V gene TRBV9 combines with J gene TRBJ1-2; tentative D call: TRBD1 (6 bases). CDR1 and CDR2 (germline): SGDLS, YYNGEE. The CDR3 contains 16 residues. Trimming pared 3 bases from V and 0 bases from J, leaving 15 bases between. Here the CDR3 reads CASSGQQGSPNYGYTF. As DNA, the CDR3 is TGTGCCAGCAGCGGACAACAGGGTTCCCCTAACTATGGCTACACCTTC.

This clone was detected only once. This chain links TRBV6-5 with TRBJ2-2, with 7 nucleotides matching TRBD2. Trimming removed 7 bases from V and 4 bases from J; junction bases left unmatched: 9. This CDR3 has 15 residues. From germline, CDR1 is MNHEY and CDR2 SVGAGI. The CDR3 nucleotides read TGTGCCAGCAATAACGGGACGGGAGGCACCGGGGAGCTGTTTTTT. It translates to CASNNGTGGTGELFF.

V is TRBV19 and J is TRBJ2-3; TRBD2 matches at 15 bases. This CDR3 is 18 amino acids long. The germline V gene has CDR1 LNHDA and CDR2 SQIVND (reference sequence). J gave up 3 bases and V 4 bases, and 8 bases lay outside the gene matches. The CDR3 is CASSNLGTSGGRTDTQYF. CDR3 sequence (DNA): TGTGCCAGTAGTAACCTCGGGACTAGCGGGGGGAGAACAGATACGCAGTATTTT.

The chain recombines TRBV7-2 with TRBJ2-7, with D perhaps TRBD2 (6 bases). The CDR3 totals 16 residues. Germline assignment: CDR1 SGHTA and CDR2 FQGNSA. V was trimmed by 5 bases and J by 1 base, leaving 18 bases between them. The DNA of the CDR3 is TGTGCCAGCAGCCCCAACCCCGCGGGATCGTCCTACGAGCAGTACTTC. Translation: CASSPNPAGSSYEQYF.

This chain uses TRBV29-1 with TRBJ2-7; 9 nucleotides line up with TRBD1. From germline, CDR1 is SQVTM and CDR2 ANQGSEA. The V and J ends lost 6 bases and 2 bases, in that order; junction bases with no gene match: 8. The CDR3 covers 14 residues. The CDR3 is CSVKTGTGTYEQYF. DNA for the CDR3: TGCAGCGTCAAGACCGGGACAGGGACCTACGAGCAGTACTTC.

Only one count was recorded for this clone. The chain employs TRBV13 and TRBJ2-2; 7 nucleotides match TRBD1. CDR1 and CDR2 from the germline V gene are PRHDT and FYEKMQ (reference sequence). CDR3 length: 15 amino acids. The V and J ends lost 5 bases and 1 base, in that order; junction bases with no gene match: 4. The CDR3 protein is CASSHDRVNTGELFF. The CDR3 region has the DNA TGTGCCAGCAGCCATGACAGGGTGAACACCGGGGAGCTGTTTTTT.

The gene calls are TRBV9 and TRBJ1-1; D is undetermined. Germline V CDR1 and CDR2: SGDLS, YYNGEE. The CDR3 spans 15 residues. Trimming pared 2 bases from V and 4 bases from J, leaving 15 bases between. DNA for the CDR3: TGTGCCAGCAGCGTTGGATCGGGTCCGAGCACTGAAGCTTTCTTT. Its protein is CASSVGSGPSTEAFF.